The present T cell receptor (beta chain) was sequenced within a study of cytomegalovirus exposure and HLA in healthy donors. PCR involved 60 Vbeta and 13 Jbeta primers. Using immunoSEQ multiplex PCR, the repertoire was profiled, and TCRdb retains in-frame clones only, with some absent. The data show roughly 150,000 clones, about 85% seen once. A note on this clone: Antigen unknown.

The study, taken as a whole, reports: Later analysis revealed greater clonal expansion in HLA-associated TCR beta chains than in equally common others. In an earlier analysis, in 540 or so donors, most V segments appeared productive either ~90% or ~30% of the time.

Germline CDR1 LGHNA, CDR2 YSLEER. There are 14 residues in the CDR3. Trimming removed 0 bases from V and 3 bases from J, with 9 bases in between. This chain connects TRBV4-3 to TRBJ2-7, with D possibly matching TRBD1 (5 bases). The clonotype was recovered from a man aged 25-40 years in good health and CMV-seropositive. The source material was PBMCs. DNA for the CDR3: TGCGCCAGCAGCCAAGACGGCACAGGCTACGAGCAGTACTTC. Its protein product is CASSQDGTGYEQYF.